This TCR beta chain was documented in a study of blood T cell repertoires in COVID-19 (dated by TCRdb to the early 2020s). Turning to the overall study: The collaborator samples originated in the United States, Italy and Spain and spanned the acute and convalescent phases of COVID-19. Samples were obtained from the ongoing ImmuneRACE study (first 160 participants) and from over 1,000 subjects provided by 6 global collaborators. A freely available public database, intended as a resource for researchers studying the immune response to SARS-CoV-2, is where the repertoires were released. HLA class I and class II types, where available, came from metadata supplied by the sample provider rather than from assay-based typing. The prospective study material was composed of cDNA or gDNA derived from T cells, B-cell-depleted T cells, or PBMCs. The dataset comprised deeply sampled blood TCRbeta repertoires from subjects exposed to, actively infected with, or recovered from COVID-19. The sample metadata nearly always contained a de-identified subject ID, COVID-19 status, age in years and sex.

What the research found in general, with its limitations: Clinical and demographic metadata were provided uncurated, with the amount varying by source and participant.

For this clone: Its binding antigen is unknown. No per-base quality is available; no much larger clone lies one base away.

TCRbeta CDR3 regions were amplified from genomic DNA using the immunoSEQ Assay, a bias-controlled multiplex PCR. The paper's processing steps were these. The number of nucleated cells in each sample was estimated by amplification of reference gene primers within the assay. Sequence reads were collapsed and filtered to measure the absolute abundance of every unique TCRbeta CDR3 rearrangement. For each sample, productive Simpson clonality was calculated as the square root of Simpson's diversity index across productive rearrangements. What TCRdb holds here is the immuneACCESS table cut down to in-frame rearrangements. Part of the clones is not present; checked against another copy, under half of the missing clones reflect an unresolved V gene, and the others are unexplained. Clone size and the V and J calls come from that table; the DNA yielded D and trimming. The sample yields around 500,000 clones; 75% to 90% were counted once. Of the sample, under 4% falls within the top ten clones.

Collaborating institutions collected whole blood in K2EDTA tubes following their own protocols. For TCRbeta analysis, collaborator samples were shipped as frozen whole blood, as isolated PBMCs, or as DNA extracted from either sample type. What was sequenced was peripheral blood. The TCR sequence derives from a human donor in a cohort sampled during active COVID-19.

The DNA is as follows: TGTGCCAGCAGCTCCATCAGCGGCTCCGGGGAGCTGTTTTTT. Translation gives CASSSISGSGELFF. This receptor chain uses TRBV5-6 and TRBJ2-2; D gene: possibly TRBD2, on 5 matching bases. Its CDR3 holds 14 amino acids, cysteine through phenylalanine. Here the CDR3 DNA is all that survives: 42 bases in frame from base 1. V sheds 3 bases and J sheds 6 bases, leaving 12 bases between their ends. CDR1 SGHDT and CDR2 YYEEEE are derived from the germline V gene.